Listed below are T cell receptor beta chains from one sample, sequenced in a study of CD8 T cells in Susac syndrome. TCRdb ran MiXCR on the immunoSEQ multiplex PCR reads and lists one entry per CDR3 protein. In the table there are approximately 210,000 distinct CDR3 sequences, about 95% of which are singletons. The sequenced sample was CD4+ T cells from PBMCs. Every receptor here comes from a human donor with Susac syndrome. The CDR3 runs from the conserved cysteine through the conserved F or W. D genes are given only for firm matches. Size tells how often a clone was seen (once, few, many) or the class of an expanded clone, and some rows leave it out.

-	TRBV7-8	TRBJ1-4	-	CASSLRTAEKLFF	TGTGCCAGCAGCTTAAGGACGGCCGAAAAACTGTTTTTT
TRBD1	TRBV7-9	TRBJ1-1	-	CASSARTGGNTEAFF	TGTGCCAGCAGCGCCCGGACAGGGGGGAACACTGAAGCTTTCTTT
-	TRBV7-2	TRBJ2-1	-	CASTPGVRGSYNEQFF	TGTGCCAGCACCCCCGGGGTCAGGGGCTCCTACAATGAGCAGTTCTTC
-	TRBV20-1	TRBJ2-5	once	CSASRAGTETQYF	TGCAGTGCTTCAAGGGCCGGGACGGAGACCCAGTACTTC
-	TRBV7-8	TRBJ2-5	-	CASSSRLKETQYF	TGTGCCAGCAGCTCAAGGCTGAAAGAGACCCAGTACTTC
TRBD1	TRBV28	TRBJ1-1	-	CASLRGDRFGDTEAFF	TGTGCCAGCCTCCGGGGGGACAGGTTCGGCGACACTGAAGCTTTCTTT
TRBD1	TRBV7-2	TRBJ2-5	-	CASSTGQGRQETQYF	TGTGCCAGCAGCACTGGACAGGGTAGGCAAGAGACCCAGTACTTC
-	TRBV12-3/TRBV12-4	TRBJ2-7	-	CASSSQSGGGYEQYF	TGTGCCAGCAGTTCACAATCCGGGGGTGGCTACGAGCAGTACTTC
-	TRBV3-1	TRBJ2-6	-	CASSQNGGANVLTF	TGTGCCAGCAGCCAAAATGGAGGGGCCAACGTCCTGACTTTC
TRBD1	TRBV5-4	TRBJ2-7	-	CASSGMTGAYEQYF	TGTGCCAGCAGCGGTATGACAGGGGCCTACGAGCAGTACTTC
-	TRBV20-1	TRBJ2-7	-	CSARPPGGQGYEQYF	TGCAGTGCTAGACCCCCGGGAGGACAGGGCTACGAGCAGTACTTC
TRBD1	TRBV4-2	TRBJ1-5	few	CASNPDRVSNQPQHF	TGTGCCAGCAACCCCGACAGGGTCAGCAATCAGCCCCAGCATTTT
TRBD1	TRBV5-6	TRBJ2-7	-	CASSYYRDRGSYEQYF	TGTGCCAGCAGCTACTACCGGGACAGGGGCTCCTACGAGCAGTACTTC
-	TRBV20-1	TRBJ2-1	-	CSAKETGYNEQFF	TGCAGTGCTAAAGAGACTGGCTACAATGAGCAGTTCTTC
-	TRBV3-1	TRBJ1-5	-	CASSLGLSNQPQHF	TGTGCCAGCAGCCTGGGGCTTAGCAATCAGCCCCAGCATTTT
-	TRBV4-1	TRBJ1-5	-	CASSQDEGTYSNQPQHF	TGCGCCAGCAGCCAAGATGAAGGGACCTATAGCAATCAGCCCCAGCATTTT
-	TRBV7-2	TRBJ1-1	few	CASSQGGGTEAFF	TGTGCCAGCAGCCAAGGGGGGGGCACTGAAGCTTTCTTT
-	TRBV5-4	TRBJ1-2	-	CASSLEAANYGYTF	TGTGCCAGCAGCTTGGAGGCGGCCAACTATGGCTACACCTTC
-	TRBV4-3	TRBJ1-1	-	CASSQDLSIAPNTEAFF	TGCGCCAGCAGCCAAGATTTAAGTATAGCACCGAACACTGAAGCTTTCTTT
TRBD1	TRBV10-3	TRBJ1-6	-	CAISEGQGNSPLHF	TGTGCCATCAGTGAAGGACAGGGGAATTCACCCCTCCACTTT
TRBD2	TRBV29-1	TRBJ2-5	-	CSVRTGLAGPQETQYF	TGCAGCGTCCGAACAGGACTAGCGGGGCCCCAAGAGACCCAGTACTTC
TRBD1	TRBV6-2/TRBV6-3	TRBJ1-1	-	CASSDRENTEAFF	TGTGCCAGCAGTGACAGGGAGAACACTGAAGCTTTCTTT
-	TRBV6-5	TRBJ2-5	few	CASSYDPGRETQYF	TGTGCCAGCAGTTACGATCCGGGAAGGGAGACCCAGTACTTC
TRBD2	TRBV20-1	TRBJ2-7	once	CSASATSGGTYEQYF	TGCAGTGCTAGCGCGACTAGCGGGGGGACCTACGAGCAGTACTTC
-	TRBV5-1	TRBJ2-2	-	CASRKGGGPNTGELFF	TGCGCCAGCAGAAAGGGAGGGGGCCCGAACACCGGGGAGCTGTTTTTT
TRBD1	TRBV12-3/TRBV12-4	TRBJ1-5	-	CASSTDRYRDQPQHF	TGTGCCAGCAGTACGGACAGGTACAGGGATCAGCCCCAGCATTTT
TRBD1	TRBV5-4	TRBJ2-5	-	CASSAPGQILKTQYF	TGTGCCAGCAGCGCGCCGGGACAGATACTGAAGACCCAGTACTTC
-	TRBV12-3/TRBV12-4	TRBJ2-5	-	CASSPRWQAEETQYF	TGTGCCAGCAGTCCCCGGTGGCAGGCGGAGGAGACCCAGTACTTC
TRBD1	TRBV29-1	TRBJ1-1	-	CSVEDPTTGGDREAFF	TGCAGCGTTGAAGACCCGACGACAGGGGGCGATAGGGAAGCTTTCTTT
-	TRBV7-6	TRBJ1-3	-	CASSLASHTGNTIYF	TGTGCCAGCAGCTTAGCCTCGCACACAGGAAACACCATATATTTT